A selection of T cell receptor beta chains follows, all from one sample in a study of Ad26.COV2.S vaccination and SARS-CoV-2 variants. This table comes from immunoSEQ multiplex PCR, and its TCRdb copy is limited to in-frame clones, with some not included. The profile shows 410,000 or so clones, 75% to 95% of them singletons. Sample: peripheral blood, taken in a trial of Ad26.COV2.S vaccine versus placebo. These TCRs come from a person aged 18 to 65 who received the Ad26.COV2.S COVID-19 vaccine or a placebo. CDR3s include the opening cysteine and the closing phenylalanine or tryptophan. The order of the fields is J gene, clone size, D gene, V gene, CDR3 protein, CDR3 DNA. A D gene is named only where the DNA matches it firmly. Expanded clones are given a class, and other clones once, few, many or no size at all.

>TRBJ1-4|-|-|TRBV4-1
CASSQEGDLTNEKLFF
TGCGCCAGCAGCCAAGAAGGAGACCTAACTAATGAAAAACTGTTTTTT
>TRBJ1-5|few|-|TRBV6-5
CASSRRGFSNQPQHF
TGTGCCAGCAGTAGACGGGGCTTCAGCAATCAGCCCCAGCATTTT
>TRBJ2-3|-|-|TRBV30
CAWSSRNTDTQYF
TGTGCCTGGAGTAGCCGAAACACAGATACGCAGTATTTT
>TRBJ1-3|-|-|TRBV6-6
CASSPGGNTIYF
TGTGCCAGCAGCCCAGGGGGAAACACCATATATTTT
>TRBJ1-3|-|-|TRBV5-8
CASSLRDSGNTIYF
TGTGCCAGCAGCTTGAGGGACTCTGGAAACACCATATATTTT
>TRBJ1-3|-|-|TRBV14
CASSQARYLDTIYF
TGTGCCAGCAGCCAGGCAAGGTATCTGGACACCATATATTTT
>TRBJ2-7|-|-|TRBV4-3
CASSQGSPTLPYEQYF
TGCGCCAGCAGCCAAGGCAGTCCGACCCTTCCCTACGAGCAGTACTTC
>TRBJ1-1|-|-|TRBV6-5
CASSAAYSPEAFF
TGTGCCAGCAGCGCGGCTTACAGTCCTGAAGCTTTCTTT
>TRBJ1-6|-|-|TRBV6-5
CASISGPLLASPLHF
TGTGCCAGCATCTCAGGGCCTTTGCTGGCTTCACCCCTCCACTTT
>TRBJ1-4|-|TRBD1|TRBV11-2
CASSFYGRQGYDEKLFF
TGTGCCAGCAGCTTCTACGGACGACAGGGTTATGATGAAAAACTGTTTTTT
>TRBJ2-5|-|-|TRBV29-1
CSVEDGTDQVTQYF
TGCAGCGTTGAAGATGGTACAGACCAAGTGACCCAGTACTTC
>TRBJ2-7|-|-|TRBV5-5
CASSLDWSTYEQYF
TGTGCCAGCAGTTTGGACTGGTCTACCTACGAGCAGTACTTC
>TRBJ1-6|-|-|TRBV7-8
CASSPGTSPLHF
TGTGCCAGCAGCCCCGGGACATCACCCCTCCACTTT
>TRBJ2-5|-|-|TRBV11-2
CASSPGLETQYF
TGTGCCAGCAGTCCCGGGCTGGAGACCCAGTACTTC
>TRBJ1-5|-|-|TRBV9
CSGQSSNQPQHF
TGTTCCGGGCAAAGTAGCAATCAGCCCCAGCATTTT
>TRBJ1-5|-|-|TRBV7-2
CASSLSRGKDQPQHF
TGTGCCAGCAGCTTAAGTCGGGGCAAGGATCAGCCCCAGCATTTT
>TRBJ2-7|-|-|TRBV6-5
CASSYGATHIPYEQYF
TGTGCCAGCAGTTACGGAGCAACACATATCCCCTACGAGCAGTACTTC
>TRBJ2-1|-|TRBD2|TRBV6-2/TRBV6-3
CASSYSDRLAGQYNEQFF
TGTGCCAGCAGTTACTCAGATAGACTAGCGGGACAATACAATGAGCAGTTCTTC
>TRBJ2-7|-|-|TRBV5-1
CASSLMSGTYEQYF
TGCGCCAGCAGCTTGATGAGCGGAACATACGAGCAGTACTTC
>TRBJ2-2|-|-|TRBV9
CASSVVGSGTGELFF
TGTGCCAGCAGCGTAGTCGGGTCCGGCACCGGGGAGCTGTTTTTT
>TRBJ2-7|-|-|TRBV7-9
CASSLTLYEQYF
TGTGCCAGCAGCTTAACACTCTACGAGCAGTACTTC
>TRBJ2-2|few|-|TRBV7-6
CASFTYPVRPSGELFF
TGTGCCAGCTTCACGTATCCCGTAAGACCCTCCGGGGAGCTGTTTTTT
>TRBJ1-4|-|TRBD1|TRBV6-1
CASSEVSGTGEEKLFF
TGTGCCAGCAGTGAAGTTTCCGGGACAGGGGAGGAAAAACTGTTTTTT